What follows are 26 T cell receptor beta chains derived from one specimen sequenced in a study of CD8+ T cells in alopecia areata (dated by TCRdb to about 2018). The protocol used for the library was the immunoSEQ multiplex PCR assay. RNA was extracted from all samples and reverse transcribed into cDNA as template for TCR sequencing. TCRdb mirrors the immuneACCESS table, restricted to in-frame sequences. Some clones are absent from its copies; in checked studies, under half trace to an unresolved V gene, and the reason for the others is unknown. This sample lists over 120,000 clones; 50% to 65% were detected once. The top ten clonotypes cover 15% of the sample. The time point label on this specimen signifies: around 4 weeks on oral tofacitinib. The treatment or condition label, read with the paper, signifies: oral pan-JAK inhibitor, 5-10 mg twice daily. The source material was CD8+ T cells sorted from blood, sampled at week 4, from a patient treated with tofacitinib. The receptors derive from a human donor with alopecia areata.

In its sample, this clone was seen a few times. J is TRBJ2-1 and V is TRBV7-3, with 8 bases lining up with TRBD2. This CDR3 has 15 amino acids. Trimming cost V 5 bases and J 5 bases; bases outside gene matches: 8. Germline V gene sequence: CDR1 SGHTA, CDR2 FQGTGA. CDR3 sequence reads: CASSALSGGNNEQFF. The CDR3 DNA reads as TGTGCCAGCAGCGCCCTGTCGGGGGGGAACAATGAGCAGTTCTTC.

The chain has TRBV4-1 and TRBJ2-5; D is possibly TRBD1 or TRBD2 (5 bases each). Trimming shortened V by 3 bases and J by 4 bases, and 12 bases separated the two germline ends. Germline CDR1 is MGHRA and CDR2 is YSYEKL. The CDR3 totals 14 residues. As DNA, the CDR3 is TGCGCCAGCAGCCATGAGGGGACGGGAGAGACCCAGTACTTC. This codes for CASSHEGTGETQYF.

This clone has a handful of counts. CDR3 sequence reads: CSVIGGGLGEQYF. As DNA, the CDR3 is TGCAGCGTGATTGGAGGGGGTTTAGGCGAGCAGTACTTC. This chain joins TRBV29-1 and TRBJ2-7, with D possibly called TRBD1 or TRBD2 (6 bases each). The V gene lost 6 bases and the J gene lost 6 bases, with 18 bases spanning the gap. This CDR3 spans 13 amino acids. From germline, CDR1 is SQVTM and CDR2 ANQGSEA.

In its sample, this clone was seen a few times. The chain couples TRBV29-1 to TRBJ2-7, with D unresolved. This CDR3 has 14 amino acids. Germline assignment: CDR1 SQVTM and CDR2 ANQGSEA. The germline V and J ends were trimmed by 1 base and 2 bases, with 12 bases remaining between them. CDR3 region: CSVEGFDGTYEQYF. CDR3 DNA: TGCAGCGTTGAAGGATTTGACGGAACCTACGAGCAGTACTTC.

This sequence joins TRBV13 and TRBJ1-4, with 7 bases that match TRBD1. The germline CDR1 and CDR2 sequences are PRHDT and FYEKMQ (reference sequence). The ends lost 3 bases at V and 4 bases at J; junction bases unmatched: 2. The CDR3 extends over 14 amino acids. For the CDR3, the DNA is TGTGCCAGCAGCTTCCGGGACAGTAATGAAAAACTGTTTTTT. Translated, it gives CASSFRDSNEKLFF.

Turning to this clone: This sample also contains other DNA sequences that code for the same CDR3. The J gene is TRBJ1-1, the V gene TRBV9, with D maybe TRBD1 (5 bases). The V gene's germline CDR1 is SGDLS and CDR2 YYNGEE. Trimming took 3 bases from V and 1 from J, leaving 7 bases between them. This CDR3 spans 13 amino acids. CDR3 nucleotides: TGTGCCAGCAGCGCCGGGGGGAACACTGAAGCTTTCTTT. Encoded protein: CASSAGGNTEAFF.

The chain employs TRBV9 and TRBJ2-7; D possibly corresponds to TRBD1 (8 bases). The germline gives CDR1 SGDLS, CDR2 YYNGEE. The CDR3 runs 15 residues. V lost 4 bases and J lost 2, with 16 bases in between. The DNA for the CDR3 is TGTGCCAGCAGCTCGCGGACAGGGACTACCTACGAGCAGTACTTC. Its translation is CASSSRTGTTYEQYF.

J is TRBJ1-5 and V is TRBV27, with 9 bases that match TRBD1. Per the germline V gene, CDR1 is MNHEY and CDR2 is SMNVEV (reference sequence). With 8 bases clipped from V and 3 bases from J, the junction kept 5 bases outside the gene matches. This CDR3 has 14 residues. CDR3 nucleotide sequence: TGTGCCAGCTCACAGGGGGCGGACAATCAGCCCCAGCATTTT. Residues: CASSQGADNQPQHF.

V and J are TRBV2 and TRBJ2-7; D not resolved. This CDR3 comprises 10 residues. Germline V gene data show CDR1 as SNHLY and CDR2 as FYNNEI. Trimming removed 4 bases at V and 4 bases at J, with 2 bases between. CDR3 DNA sequence: TGTGCCAGCAGTGGGTACGAGCAGTACTTC. Protein: CASSGYEQYF.

The chain joins TRBV9 to TRBJ1-1; possible D gene TRBD1, 6 bases. Germline CDR1 reads SGDLS; CDR2 reads YYNGEE. Trimming removed 4 bases at V and 4 bases at J, with 17 bases between. The CDR3 is made up of 15 amino acids. CDR3 sequence (DNA): TGTGCCAGCAGCACCTCAGGGGTCATGGCCACTGAAGCTTTCTTT. Protein product: CASSTSGVMATEAFF.

V gene TRBV11-2 combines with J gene TRBJ2-7; maybe TRBD1 (6 bases). The V and J ends lost 2 bases and 3 bases respectively, with 11 bases between them. Germline V CDR1 and CDR2: SGHAT, FQNNGV. CDR3 length: 14 amino acids. DNA of the CDR3: TGTGCCAGCAGCTTAACCGGGACACGCTACGAGCAGTACTTC. Protein product: CASSLTGTRYEQYF.

CDR3 in DNA: TGCGCCAGCAGCCATCCACAGTTGGCTCAGCCCCAGCATTTT. Translated: CASSHPQLAQPQHF. This rearrangement joins TRBV4-1 to TRBJ1-5; no firm D call. The length of the CDR3 is 14 residues. Trimming pared 3 bases from V and 6 bases from J, leaving 12 bases between. Germline loops: CDR1 MGHRA, CDR2 YSYEKL.

The chain combines TRBV30 with TRBJ1-5, with D perhaps TRBD1 (6 bases). Germline lookup yields CDR1 GTSNPN and CDR2 SVGIG (reference sequence). V lost 3 bases, J lost 3 bases, and 12 bases lay in between. CDR3 length: 14 amino acids. The CDR3 coding sequence is TGTGCCTGGAGAGATACAGGGTACAATCAGCCCCAGCATTTT. Protein sequence: CAWRDTGYNQPQHF.

V is TRBV4-2 and J is TRBJ2-5; D gene ambiguous. Trimming cost V 0 bases and J 5 bases, with 7 bases left between them. Germline CDR1 and CDR2: LGHNA and YNFKEQ. The CDR3 runs to 13 residues. CDR3 sequence: CASSQEGYETQYF. In nucleotides, the CDR3 is TGTGCCAGCAGCCAAGAAGGGTATGAGACCCAGTACTTC.

The J gene is TRBJ2-3, the V gene TRBV11-2; D gene uncertain. Germline CDR1 reads SGHAT; CDR2 reads FQNNGV. Trimming pared 1 base from V and 1 base from J, leaving 6 bases between. There are 14 residues in the CDR3. CDR3: CASSLGSRTDTQYF. The CDR3 DNA reads as TGTGCCAGCAGCTTAGGGTCCCGCACAGATACGCAGTATTTT.

This clone was seen only a few times. J is TRBJ1-2 and V is TRBV29-1; 7 bases line up with TRBD1. CDR1 is SQVTM, CDR2 ANQGSEA, per germline. V shed 1 base, J shed 2 bases, and the junction held 4 bases outside the gene matches. This CDR3 spans 14 amino acids. The CDR3 protein is CSVEAGQANYGYTF. In DNA, the CDR3 is TGCAGCGTTGAAGCTGGACAGGCAAACTATGGCTACACCTTC.

In this sample, this clone turned up a few times. The chain joins TRBV4-1 to TRBJ2-3; D could derive from TRBD1 or TRBD2 (5 bases each). The CDR3 has 15 amino acids. V was shortened by 4 bases and J by 0 bases, with 11 bases between the two germline ends. CDR1 is MGHRA and CDR2 is YSYEKL in the germline V gene. Written as DNA, the CDR3 is TGCGCCAGCAGCCGCCCCCGGGACAGCACAGATACGCAGTATTTT. It yields the protein CASSRPRDSTDTQYF.

The rearrangement uses TRBV30 and TRBJ2-7; D unresolved. Trimming left V 0 bases short and J 4 bases short, with 16 bases between. The V gene's germline CDR1 is GTSNPN and CDR2 SVGIG (reference sequence). The CDR3 sequence is 15 residues long. In DNA, the CDR3 is TGTGCCTGGAGTGTAGATCCTTGGCTCCCTTACGAGCAGTACTTC. Translation: CAWSVDPWLPYEQYF.

The chain joins TRBV29-1 to TRBJ2-5; 8 nucleotides match TRBD2. The V and J ends lost 2 bases and 2 bases, in that order; junction bases with no gene match: 10. The length of the CDR3 is 16 residues. Germline V gene lookup returns CDR1 SQVTM and CDR2 ANQGSEA. The chain's CDR3 is CSVEIAGILFQETQYF. CDR3 DNA sequence: TGCAGCGTTGAAATAGCGGGGATCTTATTTCAAGAGACCCAGTACTTC. The full variable domain, its missing parts supplied by reference TRBV29-1 and TRBJ2-5, is SAVISQKPSRDICQRGTSLTIQCQVDSQVTMMFWYRQQPGQSLTLIATANQGSEATYESGFVIDKFPISRPNLTFSTLTVSNMSPEDSSIYLCSVEIAGILFQETQYFGPGTRLLVL.

V gene TRBV5-1 combines with J gene TRBJ2-7, with D possibly matching TRBD1 (6 bases). Trimming left V 7 bases short and J 2 bases short, with 13 bases between. The CDR3 spans 13 residues. In germline, CDR1 is SGHRS, CDR2 YFSETQ. This CDR3 is CASRDMRTYEQYF. Written as DNA, the CDR3 is TGCGCCAGCCGGGACATGCGAACCTACGAGCAGTACTTC.

The genes are TRBV5-1 and TRBJ2-7, with D perhaps given as TRBD1 or TRBD2 (6 bases each). This CDR3 is built from 16 residues. In germline, CDR1 is SGHRS, CDR2 YFSETQ. V was pared by 0 bases and J by 3 bases, with 16 bases between. CDR3 nucleotides: TGCGCCAGCAGCTTGGACGTCGGGGGCTTCGGCTACGAGCAGTACTTC. It yields the protein CASSLDVGGFGYEQYF.

The DNA for the CDR3 is TGTGCCAGCAGCTCCGACGGCAATCAGCCCCAGCATTTT. This sequence encodes CASSSDGNQPQHF. The chain employs TRBV7-6 and TRBJ1-5, with no clear D. CDR1 and CDR2 from the germline V gene are SGHVS and FNYEAQ. Trimming removed 4 bases from V and 2 bases from J, with 6 bases in between. The CDR3 has 13 amino acids.

The rearrangement joins TRBV29-1 to TRBJ1-1; TRBD1 is a possible D gene (6 bases). Germline V gene lookup returns CDR1 SQVTM and CDR2 ANQGSEA. The ends were cut back, 7 bases at V and 1 base at J, with 10 bases in the middle. CDR3 size: 12 residues. As DNA, the CDR3 is TGCAGCGCAAGGACAGAGAACACTGAAGCTTTCTTT. This translates into CSARTENTEAFF.

The CDR3, as DNA: TGCGCCAGCAGCCCCCGCACAGGGGGACTCTACAATGAGCAGTTCTTC. Its protein is CASSPRTGGLYNEQFF. The chain is built from TRBV4-1 and TRBJ2-1; 8 positions match TRBD1. There are 16 residues in the CDR3. V shed 4 bases, J shed 3 bases, and the junction held 8 bases outside the gene matches. Germline-derived CDR1 and CDR2 are MGHRA and YSYEKL.

This clone was picked up a small number of times. The chain recombines TRBV5-6 with TRBJ2-1; TRBD1 matches 10 bases. This CDR3 has 15 amino acids. Germline CDR1 and CDR2: SGHDT and YYEEEE. Trimming removed 4 bases from V and 3 bases from J; junction bases left unmatched: 4. CDR3 amino acids: CASSPWTGGYNEQFF. As DNA, the CDR3 is TGTGCCAGCAGCCCATGGACAGGGGGCTACAATGAGCAGTTCTTC.

The rearrangement links TRBV5-6 to TRBJ2-7; D not resolved. Trimming took 0 bases from V and 7 from J, leaving 14 bases between them. The CDR3 is 14 residues long. Germline CDR1 and CDR2: SGHDT and YYEEEE. The CDR3 is CASSLGVVFGEQYF. For the CDR3, the DNA is TGTGCCAGCAGCTTGGGAGTTGTCTTCGGAGAGCAGTACTTC.